This TCR beta chain derives from a study of blood T cell repertoires in COVID-19. As for the study in general: Spain, Italy and the United States supplied samples that represented acute and convalescent COVID-19.

This table comes from immunoSEQ multiplex PCR, and its TCRdb copy is limited to in-frame clones, with some not included. The table includes about half a million clones, approximately 83% detected once. Sequenced sample: peripheral blood. This TCR came from a human donor in a cohort sampled during active COVID-19.

CDR3 nucleotides: TGTGCCAGCATCTTTGACAGGGGAGGCTATGGCTACACCTTC. The encoded protein is CASIFDRGGYGYTF. The chain couples TRBV6-5 to TRBJ1-2; TRBD1 aligns across 8 bases. The germline V gene has CDR1 MNHEY and CDR2 SVGAGI. The trim removed 7 bases at V and 4 bases at J, leaving 8 bases unmatched. CDR3 length: 14 amino acids.